Given below is one T cell receptor (beta chain) in context. The source of the sample is a study of blood T cell repertoires in COVID-19. Whole-study context: There were acute and convalescent COVID-19 samples, and they came from the United States, Italy and Spain. Sources were T cells, B-cell-depleted T cells, or PBMCs; the material itself was cDNA or gDNA.

Losses at the gene ends were 6 bases for V and 2 bases for J; bases not matched to a gene: 12. Looked up from germline, CDR1 is SGHDT and CDR2 is YYEEEE. The CDR3 contains 16 residues. In the original workflow: Reference gene primer amplification yielded estimated nucleated cell counts. TCRdb keeps only in-frame clones here, not all; method: immunoSEQ multiplex PCR. D and trimming were read from the DNA, whereas the V and J calls and clone size are those reported in that table. The sample has about 98,000 clones; more than 80% are singletons. The clonotype was recovered from a human donor in a cohort sampled during active COVID-19. The chain combines TRBV5-6 with TRBJ2-3; 7 bases line up with TRBD1. The sequenced sample was peripheral blood. CDR3 region: CASNLDRVLTTDTQYF. In nucleotides, the CDR3 is TGTGCCAGCAACCTAGACAGGGTACTTACCACAGATACGCAGTATTTT.